A selection of T cell receptor beta chains follows, all from one sample in a study of blood T cell repertoires in COVID-19. Libraries were prepared by immunoSEQ multiplex PCR; TCRdb keeps only in-frame clonotypes and omits some of them. This table has 65,000 to 75,000 clones, roughly 90% appearing once. The sequencing input was peripheral blood. Receptor source: a man in his forties or fifties with acute or convalescent COVID-19. Each CDR3 is given with its conserved first and last residue. D genes are given only for firm matches. A row's size may be missing; if present it is once, few, many or a size class.

abundance	j_gene	d_gene	v_gene	CDR3nt	CDR3aa
-	TRBJ1-5	-	TRBV3-1/TRBV3-2	TGTGCCAGCAGCCAAGAGGGCTCTCCTCAGCCCCAGCATTTT	CASSQEGSPQPQHF
-	TRBJ2-2	TRBD2	TRBV2	TGTGCCAGCAGTGAACTTGTGGCTAGCGGGAGTGGCGGGGAGCTGTTTTTT	CASSELVASGSGGELFF
-	TRBJ2-3	TRBD2	TRBV11-2	TGTGCCAGCAGCTTCTTAGCGGGAGAAGATACGCAGTATTTT	CASSFLAGEDTQYF
-	TRBJ2-3	TRBD1	TRBV6-2/TRBV6-3	TGTGCCAGCAGCCACGGACAGGGGGTTCTAGATACGCAGTATTTT	CASSHGQGVLDTQYF
-	TRBJ1-6	-	TRBV6-5	TGTGCCAGCAGTAACAGGGCATCGAATTCACCCCTCCACTTT	CASSNRASNSPLHF
-	TRBJ2-2	-	TRBV5-1	TGCGCCAGCAGCTTGCTAGGACAAACGAACACCGGGGAGCTGTTTTTT	CASSLLGQTNTGELFF
-	TRBJ1-2	-	TRBV10-2	TGCGCCAGCAGTGAGCGAGGTTCCCCTAACTATGGCTACACCTTC	CASSERGSPNYGYTF
-	TRBJ2-7	TRBD2	TRBV7-2	TGTGCCAGCAGCTTAGTAGGCGGGAGCTCCTACGAGCAGTACTTC	CASSLVGGSSYEQYF
-	TRBJ2-5	TRBD2	TRBV7-7	TGTGCTAGCAGCACAGGACTAGCGGGGGCCAAAGAGACCCAGTACTTC	CASSTGLAGAKETQYF
once	TRBJ2-3	TRBD1	TRBV29-1	TGCAGCGTTCTTACCAGGGGGCGCACAGATACGCAGTATTTT	CSVLTRGRTDTQYF
-	TRBJ1-5	-	TRBV28	TGTGCCAGCTTCGCCGCGGGGTATAGCAATCAGCCCCAGCATTTT	CASFAAGYSNQPQHF
-	TRBJ2-3	-	TRBV13	TGTGCCAGCAGCTTGTATCAGGGGAGCACAGATACGCAGTATTTT	CASSLYQGSTDTQYF
-	TRBJ2-5	TRBD2	TRBV14	TGTGCCAGCAGCCAAGGCCCGACTAGCGGGAGGGAGACCCAGTACTTC	CASSQGPTSGRETQYF
-	TRBJ2-1	TRBD1	TRBV12-5	TGTGCTAGTGGTTACGGACAGGCCAATGAGCAGTTCTTC	CASGYGQANEQFF
-	TRBJ1-4	-	TRBV28	TGTGCCAGCAGTTTAGGAGGGACTAATGAAAAACTGTTTTTT	CASSLGGTNEKLFF
-	TRBJ1-2	-	TRBV28	TGTGCCAGCAGTACAACGACTAACTATGGCTACACCTTC	CASSTTTNYGYTF
-	TRBJ2-6	-	TRBV5-1	TGCGCCAGCAGCCTTGAGAGATTAGTCGTTGGGGCCAACGTCCTGACTTTC	CASSLERLVVGANVLTF
-	TRBJ1-2	-	TRBV28	TGTGCCAGCACCTTCCAGGGAAACTTTAACTATGGCTACACCTTC	CASTFQGNFNYGYTF
-	TRBJ2-1	TRBD2	TRBV27	TGTGCCAGCACCTCTAGCGGGAGGGCCGTAAGCAATGAGCAGTTCTTC	CASTSSGRAVSNEQFF
-	TRBJ2-7	TRBD1	TRBV27	TGTGCCAGCAGTTTATTCGGACAGGGGTCTGGGGAGCAGTACTTC	CASSLFGQGSGEQYF
-	TRBJ1-3	-	TRBV2	TGTGCCAGCAGTGAGGACCGGAGGTCCTCTGGAAACACCATATATTTT	CASSEDRRSSGNTIYF
-	TRBJ2-3	TRBD2	TRBV30	TGTGCCTGGAGTCCATTAGCGGGAGGCACAGATACGCAGTATTTT	CAWSPLAGGTDTQYF
-	TRBJ1-5	TRBD1	TRBV19	TGTGCCAGTAGTAGGGGACAGGGTTCCTTGGATCAGCCCCAGCATTTT	CASSRGQGSLDQPQHF
-	TRBJ1-5	-	TRBV18	TGTGCCAGCTCAGTAGGACAGTATAGCAATCAGCCCCAGCATTTT	CASSVGQYSNQPQHF
-	TRBJ1-1	-	TRBV5-6	TGTGCCAGCAGCCTATTGTCTGCTGAAGCTTTCTTT	CASSLLSAEAFF
once	TRBJ1-1	TRBD1	TRBV27	TGTGCCAGCAGTCCATGGACAGGGCAGAACACTGAAGCTTTCTTT	CASSPWTGQNTEAFF
-	TRBJ2-1	TRBD1	TRBV5-5	TGTGCCAGCAGCTTGACAGGGGAAGACAATGAGCAGTTCTTC	CASSLTGEDNEQFF
-	TRBJ2-7	TRBD1	TRBV5-1	TGCGCCAGCAGCACTATCGGACAGGGGCCCTACGAGCAGTACTTC	CASSTIGQGPYEQYF
-	TRBJ2-3	TRBD2	TRBV3-1/TRBV3-2	TGTGCCAGCAGCCAGACCCGGGGTAGCGGGGGGCCAACTCGCACAGATACGCAGTATTTT	CASSQTRGSGGPTRTDTQYF
few	TRBJ1-4	TRBD1	TRBV5-1	TGCGCCAGCAGCTCCCGGGACAGAGGAAAACTGTTTTTT	CASSSRDRGKLFF
-	TRBJ2-5	-	TRBV5-1	TGCGCCAGCAGCCTTACAGGCTACCAAGAGACCCAGTACTTC	CASSLTGYQETQYF
-	TRBJ2-5	TRBD2	TRBV19	TGTGCCAGTAGTATCTTCTCGGGGGGGCAGGAGACCCAGTACTTC	CASSIFSGGQETQYF
-	TRBJ2-2	TRBD2	TRBV3-1/TRBV3-2	TGTGCCAGCAGCCACCTCCGGTTAGGACTAGCGGGAGGGCCGGGCACCGGGGAGCTGTTTTTT	CASSHLRLGLAGGPGTGELFF
-	TRBJ2-7	TRBD2	TRBV11-2	TGTGCCAGCAGCTTAGCGGCCGGGGGGTCCTACGAGCAGTACTTC	CASSLAAGGSYEQYF
-	TRBJ1-2	-	TRBV30	TGTGCCTGGAGTGCAGGGGTAGCTAACTATGGCTACACCTTC	CAWSAGVANYGYTF
few	TRBJ2-5	-	TRBV5-1	TGCGCCAGCAGCTTGCGACGGGGTTCTGAGGAGACCCAGTACTTC	CASSLRRGSEETQYF
-	TRBJ1-1	-	TRBV25-1	TGTGCCAGCAGTGAAGCGGGCTTCGGCACTGAAGCTTTCTTT	CASSEAGFGTEAFF
-	TRBJ2-7	TRBD1	TRBV27	TGTGCCAGCAGTCCGGCCGGACAGGTTTTTGCCTACGAGCAGTACTTC	CASSPAGQVFAYEQYF
-	TRBJ2-1	-	TRBV4-1	TGCGCCAGCAGCCAAGAGGAGGGAGTACGTGAGCAGTTCTTC	CASSQEEGVREQFF
-	TRBJ1-5	-	TRBV19	TGTGCCAGTAGTATGAAACGGCAGGTTTGGGATCAGCCCCAGCATTTT	CASSMKRQVWDQPQHF
-	TRBJ1-1	-	TRBV30	TGTGCCTGGGAGTCGGGGGAAAGGGTCACTGAAGCTTTCTTT	CAWESGERVTEAFF
once	TRBJ2-5	TRBD1	TRBV7-3	TGTGCCAGCAGCTTAATGGCAGGGGGTTCCCAAGAGACCCAGTACTTC	CASSLMAGGSQETQYF
-	TRBJ2-7	-	TRBV11-2	TGTGCCAGCAGCTTAGGAGCCTACGAGCAGTACTTC	CASSLGAYEQYF
-	TRBJ2-6	-	TRBV5-5	TGTGCCAGCAGCCAACAGGGACCTGGGGCCAACGTCCTGACTTTC	CASSQQGPGANVLTF
-	TRBJ1-1	-	TRBV27	TGTGCCAGCAGTTTAGGGGCAGCAAGTCTCACTGAAGCTTTCTTT	CASSLGAASLTEAFF
few	TRBJ1-3	-	TRBV4-1	TGCGCCAGCAGCCAAGGGCCTGGAAACACCATATATTTT	CASSQGPGNTIYF
-	TRBJ1-1	-	TRBV6-6	TGTGCCAGCAGTTACTCGCTCAGGAACACTGAAGCTTTCTTT	CASSYSLRNTEAFF
-	TRBJ1-1	-	TRBV29-1	TGCAGCGTTGAATCAGGCGGGGCTTTCTTT	CSVESGGAFF
-	TRBJ1-1	-	TRBV20-1	TGCAGTGCTGCTAGTGCTTTCTTT	CSAASAFF
once	TRBJ2-3	-	TRBV5-4	TGTGCCAGCAACAACAAGGGGATAGATACGCAGTATTTT	CASNNKGIDTQYF